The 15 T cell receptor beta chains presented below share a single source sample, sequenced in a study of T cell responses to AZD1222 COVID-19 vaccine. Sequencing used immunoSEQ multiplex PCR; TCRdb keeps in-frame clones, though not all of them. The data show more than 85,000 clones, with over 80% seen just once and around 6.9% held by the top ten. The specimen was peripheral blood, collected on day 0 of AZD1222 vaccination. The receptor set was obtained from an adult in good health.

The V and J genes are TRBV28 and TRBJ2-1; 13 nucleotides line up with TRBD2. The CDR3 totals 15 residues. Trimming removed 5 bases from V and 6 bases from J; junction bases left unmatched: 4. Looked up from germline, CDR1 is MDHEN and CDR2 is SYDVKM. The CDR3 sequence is CASSPTSGRVNEQFF. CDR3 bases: TGTGCCAGCAGTCCAACTAGCGGGAGGGTCAATGAGCAGTTCTTC. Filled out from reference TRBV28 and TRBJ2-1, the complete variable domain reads DVKVTQSSRYLVKRTGEKVFLECVQDMDHENMFWYRQDPGLGLRLIYFSYDVKMKEKGDIPEGYSVSREKKERFSLILESASTNQTSMYLCASSPTSGRVNEQFFGPGTRLTVL.

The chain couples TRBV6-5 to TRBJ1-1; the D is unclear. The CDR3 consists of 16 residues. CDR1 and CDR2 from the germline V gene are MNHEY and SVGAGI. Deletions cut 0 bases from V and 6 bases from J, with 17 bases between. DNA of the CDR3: TGTGCCAGCAGTTACTCTGGGTCTTTTGGCTGGGCTGAAGCTTTCTTT. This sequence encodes CASSYSGSFGWAEAFF.

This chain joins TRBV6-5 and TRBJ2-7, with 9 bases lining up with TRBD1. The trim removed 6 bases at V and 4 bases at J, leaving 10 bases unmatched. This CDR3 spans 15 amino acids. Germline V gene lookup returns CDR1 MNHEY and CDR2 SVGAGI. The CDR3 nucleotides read TGTGCCAGCAGCCCCAGACAGGGGGATACATACGAGCAGTACTTC. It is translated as CASSPRQGDTYEQYF.

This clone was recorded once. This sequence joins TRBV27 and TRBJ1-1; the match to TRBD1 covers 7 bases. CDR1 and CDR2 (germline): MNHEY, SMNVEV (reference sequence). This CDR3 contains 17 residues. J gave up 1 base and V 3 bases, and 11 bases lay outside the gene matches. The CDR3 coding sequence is TGTGCCAGCAGTTTTATCACGGACGGGACAGAGAACACTGAAGCTTTCTTT. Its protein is CASSFITDGTENTEAFF.

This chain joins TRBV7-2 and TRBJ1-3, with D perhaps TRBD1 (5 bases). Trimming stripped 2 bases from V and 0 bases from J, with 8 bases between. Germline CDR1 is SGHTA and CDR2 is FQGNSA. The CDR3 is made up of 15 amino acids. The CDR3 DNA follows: TGTGCCAGCAGCTTAAGGGGAGACTCTGGAAACACCATATATTTT. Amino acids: CASSLRGDSGNTIYF.

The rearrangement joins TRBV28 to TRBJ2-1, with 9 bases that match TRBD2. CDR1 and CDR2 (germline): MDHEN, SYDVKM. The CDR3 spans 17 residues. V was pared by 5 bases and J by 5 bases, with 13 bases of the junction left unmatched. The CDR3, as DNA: TGTGCCAGCAGTCCCAGCCCGGGACTAGCCCCGAACAATGAGCAGTTCTTC. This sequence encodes CASSPSPGLAPNNEQFF.

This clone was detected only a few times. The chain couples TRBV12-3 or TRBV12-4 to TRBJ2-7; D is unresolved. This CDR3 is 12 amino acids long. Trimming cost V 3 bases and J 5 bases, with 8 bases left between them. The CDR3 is CASSFNVNEQYF. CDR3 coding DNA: TGTGCCAGCAGTTTTAATGTCAACGAGCAGTACTTC.

The CDR3 protein is CASSYTRGEPQHF. For the CDR3, the DNA is TGCGCCAGCAGCTACACCAGGGGAGAGCCCCAGCATTTT. The chain has TRBV4-1 and TRBJ1-5; possible D gene TRBD1, 6 bases. This CDR3 contains 13 residues. The germline V gene has CDR1 MGHRA and CDR2 YSYEKL. Trimming pared 5 bases from V and 8 bases from J, leaving 13 bases between.

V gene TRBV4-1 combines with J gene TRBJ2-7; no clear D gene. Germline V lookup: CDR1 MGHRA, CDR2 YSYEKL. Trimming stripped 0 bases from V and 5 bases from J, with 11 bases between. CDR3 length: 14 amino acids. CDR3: CASSQDGQVDEQYF. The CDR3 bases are TGCGCCAGCAGCCAAGATGGTCAGGTGGACGAGCAGTACTTC.

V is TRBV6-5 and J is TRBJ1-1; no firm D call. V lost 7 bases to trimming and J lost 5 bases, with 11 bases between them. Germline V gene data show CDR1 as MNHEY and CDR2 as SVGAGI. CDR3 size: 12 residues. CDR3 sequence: CASMRVDTEAFF. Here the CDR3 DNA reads TGTGCCAGCATGAGGGTTGATACTGAAGCTTTCTTT.

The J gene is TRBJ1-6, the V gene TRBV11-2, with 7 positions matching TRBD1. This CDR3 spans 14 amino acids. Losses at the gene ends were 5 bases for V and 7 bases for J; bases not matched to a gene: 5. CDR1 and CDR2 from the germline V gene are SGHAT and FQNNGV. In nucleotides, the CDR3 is TGTGCCAGCAGCCAACAGGGGAGCAATTCACCCCTCCACTTT. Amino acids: CASSQQGSNSPLHF.

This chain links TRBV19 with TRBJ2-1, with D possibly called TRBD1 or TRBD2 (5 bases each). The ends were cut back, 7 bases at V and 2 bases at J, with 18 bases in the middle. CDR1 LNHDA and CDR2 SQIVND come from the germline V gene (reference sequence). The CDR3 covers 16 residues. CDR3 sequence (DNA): TGTGCCAGTACCCCGCGGCTCGGGGCCACCTACAATGAGCAGTTCTTC. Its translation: CASTPRLGATYNEQFF.

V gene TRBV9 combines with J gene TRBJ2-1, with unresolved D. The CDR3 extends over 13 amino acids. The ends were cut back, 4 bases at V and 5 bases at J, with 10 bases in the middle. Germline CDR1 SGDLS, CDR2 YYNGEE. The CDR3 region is CASSHRVDNEQFF. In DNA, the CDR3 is TGTGCCAGCAGCCACAGAGTCGACAATGAGCAGTTCTTC.

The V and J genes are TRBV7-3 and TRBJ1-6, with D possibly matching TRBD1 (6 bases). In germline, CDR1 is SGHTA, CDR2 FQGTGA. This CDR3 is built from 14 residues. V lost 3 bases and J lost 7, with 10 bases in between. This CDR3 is CASSFQGYNSPLHF. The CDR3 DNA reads TGTGCCAGCAGCTTCCAGGGGTACAATTCACCCCTCCACTTT.

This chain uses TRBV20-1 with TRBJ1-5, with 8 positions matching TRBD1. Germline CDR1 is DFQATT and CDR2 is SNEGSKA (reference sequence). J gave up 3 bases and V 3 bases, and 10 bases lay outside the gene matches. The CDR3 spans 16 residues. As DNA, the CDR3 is TGCAGTGCTAGTTCAGAGACAGGGGCTCTCAATCAGCCCCAGCATTTT. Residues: CSASSETGALNQPQHF.